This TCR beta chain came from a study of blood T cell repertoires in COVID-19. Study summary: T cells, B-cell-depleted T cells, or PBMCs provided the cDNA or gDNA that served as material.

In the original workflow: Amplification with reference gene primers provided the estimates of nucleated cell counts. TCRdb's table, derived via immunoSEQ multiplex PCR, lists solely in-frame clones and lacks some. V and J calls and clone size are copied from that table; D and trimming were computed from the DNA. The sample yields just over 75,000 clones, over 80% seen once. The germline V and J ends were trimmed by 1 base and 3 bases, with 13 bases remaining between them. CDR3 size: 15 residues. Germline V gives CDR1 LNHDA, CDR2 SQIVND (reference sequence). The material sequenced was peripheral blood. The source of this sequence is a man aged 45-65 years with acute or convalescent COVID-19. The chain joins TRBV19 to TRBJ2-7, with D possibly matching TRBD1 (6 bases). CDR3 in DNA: TGTGCCAGTAGTATAGTTCTCGGACAGTTCTACGAGCAGTACTTC. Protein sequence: CASSIVLGQFYEQYF.